The TCR beta chain under discussion was sequenced for a study of molecular identifiers for immune sequencing clone quantification. Overall study: In replicates, RNA from roughly 20,000 or 100,000 naive CD8 cells was split five ways, four sequenced.

From the PCR reads, TCRdb called clonotypes with MiXCR, one entry per CDR3 protein. The sample carries about 320,000 distinct CDR3 sequences, about 21% recorded once. This clonotype was counted at least ten times. Its antigen is unknown. The CDR3 sequence is 13 residues long. Per the germline V gene, CDR1 is MNHEY and CDR2 is SVGEGT. V gave up 5 bases and J gave up 3 bases; unmatched junction bases: 3. Study-level findings and limits: Amid approximately 1 million naive cells, spiked Jurkat TCR RNA from one cell was reportedly still detectable.

This sequence originates from a human donor in good health. Some libraries in this study had Jurkat cell RNA spiked in. Input material: naive CD8+ T cells from blood, with Jurkat cell RNA spiked in. The subset is: FACS-sorted CD8+CD4-CCR7+CD45RA+ naive T cells. J is TRBJ1-2 and V is TRBV6-2 or TRBV6-3; the match to TRBD1 covers 7 bases. CDR3 amino acids: CASSRDRHYGYTF. In nucleotides, the CDR3 is TGTGCCAGCAGTCGGGACAGACACTATGGCTACACCTTC.